This entry describes one TCR beta chain. The antigen remains unidentified. The sample belongs to a study of cytomegalovirus exposure and HLA in healthy donors. Whole-study findings and limits: Overall, approximately 150 TCR beta chains were annotated as cytomegalovirus-associated. There were some public TCRs occurring in many donors, but most TCR sequences were rare.

Data came from immunoSEQ multiplex PCR; TCRdb stores just in-frame clones and leaves some out. The sample comprises roughly 150,000 clones, approximately 96% of which are singletons, and approximately 1% rests with the top ten. Sequencing input: PBMCs. The sequence was obtained from a young woman in good health and CMV-seronegative.

Written as DNA, the CDR3 is TGTGCCAGCAGCTTGGCAGGGCATGAAGGCTACACCTTC. It yields the protein CASSLAGHEGYTF. The chain joins TRBV5-5 to TRBJ1-2; tentative D call: TRBD1 (5 bases). V lost 0 bases to trimming and J lost 8 bases, with 11 bases between them. The CDR3 is made up of 13 amino acids. Germline V gene data show CDR1 as SGHKS and CDR2 as YYEKEE (reference sequence).